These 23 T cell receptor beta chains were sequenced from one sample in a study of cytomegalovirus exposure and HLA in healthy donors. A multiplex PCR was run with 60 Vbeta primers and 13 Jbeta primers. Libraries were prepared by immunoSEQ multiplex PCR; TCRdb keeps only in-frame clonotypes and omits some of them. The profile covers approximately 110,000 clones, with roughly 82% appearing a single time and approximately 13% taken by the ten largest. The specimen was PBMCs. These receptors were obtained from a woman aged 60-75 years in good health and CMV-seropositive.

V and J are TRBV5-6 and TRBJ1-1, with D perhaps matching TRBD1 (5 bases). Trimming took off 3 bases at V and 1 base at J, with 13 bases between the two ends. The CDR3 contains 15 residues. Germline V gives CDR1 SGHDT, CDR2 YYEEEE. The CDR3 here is CASSWQGRPNTEAFF. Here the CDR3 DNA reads TGTGCCAGCAGCTGGCAGGGCAGGCCGAACACTGAAGCTTTCTTT.

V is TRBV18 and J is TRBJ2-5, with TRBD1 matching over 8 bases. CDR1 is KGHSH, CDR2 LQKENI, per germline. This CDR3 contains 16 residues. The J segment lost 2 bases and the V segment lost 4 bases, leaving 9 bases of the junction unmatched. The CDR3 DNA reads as TGTGCCAGCTCACTACTCGGACAGGGAAGGCAAGAGACCCAGTACTTC. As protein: CASSLLGQGRQETQYF.

As DNA, the CDR3 is TGTGCCAGCAGCCCAGGGACTAGCGCAGCCACAGATACGCAGTATTTT. This codes for CASSPGTSAATDTQYF. The chain couples TRBV7-9 to TRBJ2-3; 10 positions match TRBD2. The CDR3 has 16 residues. Germline CDR1 and CDR2: SEHNR and FQNEAQ (reference sequence). J lost 2 bases, V lost 5 bases, and 7 bases had no gene match.

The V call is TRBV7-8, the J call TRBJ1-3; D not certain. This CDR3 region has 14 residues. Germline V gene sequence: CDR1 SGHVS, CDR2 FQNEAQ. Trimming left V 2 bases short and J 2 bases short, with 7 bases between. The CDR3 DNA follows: TGTGCCAGCAGCTTATTCGGTGCTGGAAACACCATATATTTT. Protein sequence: CASSLFGAGNTIYF.

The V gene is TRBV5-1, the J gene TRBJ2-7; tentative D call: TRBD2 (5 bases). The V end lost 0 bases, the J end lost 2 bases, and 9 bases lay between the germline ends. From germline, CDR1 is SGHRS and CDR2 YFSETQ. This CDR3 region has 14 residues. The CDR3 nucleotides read TGCGCCAGCAGCTTGGTGTCCGGGACCTACGAGCAGTACTTC. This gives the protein CASSLVSGTYEQYF.

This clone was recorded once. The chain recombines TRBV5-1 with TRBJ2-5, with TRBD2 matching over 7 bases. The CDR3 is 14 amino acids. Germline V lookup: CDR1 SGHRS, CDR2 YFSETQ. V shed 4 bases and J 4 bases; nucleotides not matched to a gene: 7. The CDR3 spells CASSSGLDGETQYF. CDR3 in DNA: TGCGCCAGCAGCAGTGGACTAGATGGAGAGACCCAGTACTTC.

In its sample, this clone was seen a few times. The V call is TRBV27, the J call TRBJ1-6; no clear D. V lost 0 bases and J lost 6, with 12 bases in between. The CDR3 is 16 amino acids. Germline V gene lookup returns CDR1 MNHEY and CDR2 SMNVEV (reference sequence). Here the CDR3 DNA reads TGTGCCAGCAGTTTATCGAACAGACCATTTAATTCACCCCTCCACTTT. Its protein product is CASSLSNRPFNSPLHF.

CDR3 bases: TGCGCCAGCAGCAAACAAACCGGGACTAGGATGTTAGGGGAGACCCAGTACTTC. Translation: CASSKQTGTRMLGETQYF. The chain joins TRBV5-1 to TRBJ2-5; 8 bases fit TRBD2. V lost 4 bases, J lost 5 bases, and 19 bases stayed unmatched. The CDR3 is 18 residues long. Germline V CDR1 and CDR2: SGHRS, YFSETQ.

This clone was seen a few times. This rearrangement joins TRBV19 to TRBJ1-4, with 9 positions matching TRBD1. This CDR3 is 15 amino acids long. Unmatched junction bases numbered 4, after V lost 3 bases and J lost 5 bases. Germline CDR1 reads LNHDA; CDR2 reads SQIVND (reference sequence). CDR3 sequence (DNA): TGTGCCAGTAGTATGATCGGGACAGGGAATGAAAAACTGTTTTTT. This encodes CASSMIGTGNEKLFF.

CDR3 bases: TGTGCCAGCAGCGTAGACGGTGCGGAAAACAATGAGCAGTTCTTC. Translation: CASSVDGAENNEQFF. This chain connects TRBV9 to TRBJ2-1; D gene ambiguous. The CDR3 covers 15 residues. CDR1 is SGDLS, CDR2 YYNGEE, per germline. Between the trimmed V and J ends, which lost 0 bases and 5 bases, there was a span of 12 bases.

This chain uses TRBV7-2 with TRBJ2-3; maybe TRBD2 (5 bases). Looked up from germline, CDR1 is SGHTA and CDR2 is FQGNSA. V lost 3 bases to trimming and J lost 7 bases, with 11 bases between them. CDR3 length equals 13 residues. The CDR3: CASSFGVGNTQYF. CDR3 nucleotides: TGTGCCAGCAGCTTTGGGGTCGGGAATACGCAGTATTTT.

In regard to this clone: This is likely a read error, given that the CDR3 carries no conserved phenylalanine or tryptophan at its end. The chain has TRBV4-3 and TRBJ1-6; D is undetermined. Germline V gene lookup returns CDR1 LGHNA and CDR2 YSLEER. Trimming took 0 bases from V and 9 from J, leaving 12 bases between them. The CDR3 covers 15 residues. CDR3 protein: CASSQDLSSGSPLHL. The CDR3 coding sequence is TGCGCCAGCAGCCAAGATCTCAGCAGCGGTTCACCCCTCCACCTT.

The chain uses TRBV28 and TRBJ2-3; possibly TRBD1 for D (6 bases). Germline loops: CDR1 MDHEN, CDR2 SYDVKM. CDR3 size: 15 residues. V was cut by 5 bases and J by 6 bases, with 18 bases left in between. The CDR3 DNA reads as TGTGCCAGCAGTCTCTGGACAGCCTTTAGGGATACGCAGTATTTT. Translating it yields CASSLWTAFRDTQYF.

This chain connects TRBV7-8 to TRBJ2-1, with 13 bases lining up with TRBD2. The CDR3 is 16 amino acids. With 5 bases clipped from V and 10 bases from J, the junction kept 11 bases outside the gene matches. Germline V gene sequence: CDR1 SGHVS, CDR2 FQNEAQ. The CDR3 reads CASSRRTSGGAVEQFF. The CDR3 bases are TGTGCCAGCAGCCGGCGAACTAGCGGGGGGGCCGTGGAGCAGTTCTTC. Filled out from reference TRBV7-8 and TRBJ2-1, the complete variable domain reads GAGVSQSPRYKVAKRGQDVALRCDPISGHVSLFWYQQALGQGPEFLTYFQNEAQLDKSGLPSDRFFAERPEGSVSTLKIQRTQQEDSAVYLCASSRRTSGGAVEQFFGPGTRLTVL.

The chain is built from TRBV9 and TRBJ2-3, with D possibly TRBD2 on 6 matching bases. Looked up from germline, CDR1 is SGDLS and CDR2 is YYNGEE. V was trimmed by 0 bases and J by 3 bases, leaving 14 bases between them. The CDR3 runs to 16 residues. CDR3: CASSVGASDMTDTQYF. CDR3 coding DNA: TGTGCCAGCAGCGTAGGGGCTAGCGATATGACAGATACGCAGTATTTT.

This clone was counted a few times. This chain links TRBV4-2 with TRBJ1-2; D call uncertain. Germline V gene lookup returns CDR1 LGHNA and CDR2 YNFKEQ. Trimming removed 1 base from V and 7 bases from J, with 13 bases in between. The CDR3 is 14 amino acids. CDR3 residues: CASSQVSRGGGYTF. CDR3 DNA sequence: TGTGCCAGCAGCCAAGTAAGTCGAGGCGGTGGCTACACCTTC.

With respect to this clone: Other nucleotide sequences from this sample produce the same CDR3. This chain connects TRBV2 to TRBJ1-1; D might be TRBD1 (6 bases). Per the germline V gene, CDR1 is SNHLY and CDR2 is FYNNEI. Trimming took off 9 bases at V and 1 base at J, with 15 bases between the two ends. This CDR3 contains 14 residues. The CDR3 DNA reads TGTGCCAGTGGAAACTTCAGGGGGAACACTGAAGCTTTCTTT. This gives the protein CASGNFRGNTEAFF.

For the CDR3, the DNA is TGCGCCAGCAGAACAGGGGGAAACACTGAAGCTTTCTTT. Protein product: CASRTGGNTEAFF. The genes are TRBV10-2 and TRBJ1-1; TRBD1 matches at 8 bases. The CDR3 has 13 residues. Germline V gives CDR1 WSHSY, CDR2 SAAADI. After removal of 6 bases from V and 2 bases from J, the junction contained 2 bases not matched to a gene.

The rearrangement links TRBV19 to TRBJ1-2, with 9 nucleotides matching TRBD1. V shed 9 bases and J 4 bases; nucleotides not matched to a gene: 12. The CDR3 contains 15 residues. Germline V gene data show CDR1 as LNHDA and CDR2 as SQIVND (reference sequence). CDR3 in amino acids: CASRGMGQGPYGYTF. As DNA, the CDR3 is TGTGCCAGCCGCGGAATGGGACAGGGTCCCTATGGCTACACCTTC.

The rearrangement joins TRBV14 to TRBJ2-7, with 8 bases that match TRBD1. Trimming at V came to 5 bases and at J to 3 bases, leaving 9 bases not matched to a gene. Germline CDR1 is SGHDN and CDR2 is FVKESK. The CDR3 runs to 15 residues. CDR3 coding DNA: TGTGCCAGCAGCGACCCGGGACAGGTTATCTACGAGCAGTACTTC. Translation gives CASSDPGQVIYEQYF.

CDR3 nucleotides: TGTGCCAGCAGCTTGGCAACAGGAAGCAAAGCACCCCTCCACTTT. This encodes CASSLATGSKAPLHF. The V gene is TRBV5-4, the J gene TRBJ1-6, with D possibly TRBD1 on 5 matching bases. CDR3 length: 15 amino acids. With 0 bases removed from V and 11 bases from J, the gap between germline ends came to 15 bases. Per germline, CDR1 SGHNT and CDR2 YYREEE (reference sequence).

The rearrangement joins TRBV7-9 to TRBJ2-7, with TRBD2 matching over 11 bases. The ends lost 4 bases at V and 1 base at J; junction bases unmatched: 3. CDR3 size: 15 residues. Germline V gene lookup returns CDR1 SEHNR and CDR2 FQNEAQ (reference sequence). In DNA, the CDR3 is TGTGCCAGCAGCTCAACTAGCGGGAGATCCTACGAGCAGTACTTC. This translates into CASSSTSGRSYEQYF.

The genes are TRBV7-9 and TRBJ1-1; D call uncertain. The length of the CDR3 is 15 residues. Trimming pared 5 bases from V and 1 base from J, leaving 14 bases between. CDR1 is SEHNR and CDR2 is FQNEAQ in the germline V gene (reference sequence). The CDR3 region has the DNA TGTGCCAGCAGCCCCACCCGGCGGGGGAACACTGAAGCTTTCTTT. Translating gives CASSPTRRGNTEAFF.